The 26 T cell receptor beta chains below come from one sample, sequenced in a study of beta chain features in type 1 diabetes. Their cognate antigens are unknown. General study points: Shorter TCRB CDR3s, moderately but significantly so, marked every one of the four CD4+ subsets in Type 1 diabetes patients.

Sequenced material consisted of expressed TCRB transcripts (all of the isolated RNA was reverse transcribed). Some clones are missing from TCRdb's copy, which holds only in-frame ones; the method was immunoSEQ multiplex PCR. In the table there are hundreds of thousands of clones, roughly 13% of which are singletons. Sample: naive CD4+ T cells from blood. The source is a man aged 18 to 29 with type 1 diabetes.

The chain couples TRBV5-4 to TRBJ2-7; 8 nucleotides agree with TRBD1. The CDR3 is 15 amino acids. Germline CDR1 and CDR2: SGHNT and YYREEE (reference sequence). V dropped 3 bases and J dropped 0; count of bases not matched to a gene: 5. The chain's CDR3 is CASSSLDRDSYEQYF. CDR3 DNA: TGTGCCAGCAGCTCGTTGGACAGGGACTCCTACGAGCAGTACTTC.

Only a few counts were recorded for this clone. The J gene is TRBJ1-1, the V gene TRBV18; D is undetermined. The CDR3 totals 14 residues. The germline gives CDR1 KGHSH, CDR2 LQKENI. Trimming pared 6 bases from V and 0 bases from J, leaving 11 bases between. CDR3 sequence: CASSYLGLNTEAFF. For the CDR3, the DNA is TGTGCCAGCTCCTACTTGGGGTTGAACACTGAAGCTTTCTTT.

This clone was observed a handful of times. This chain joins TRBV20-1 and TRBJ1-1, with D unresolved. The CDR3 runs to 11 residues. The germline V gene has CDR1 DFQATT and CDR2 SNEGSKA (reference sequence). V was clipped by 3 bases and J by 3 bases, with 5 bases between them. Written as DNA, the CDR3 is TGCAGTGCTAGTGATGACACTGAAGCTTTCTTT. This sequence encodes CSASDDTEAFF.

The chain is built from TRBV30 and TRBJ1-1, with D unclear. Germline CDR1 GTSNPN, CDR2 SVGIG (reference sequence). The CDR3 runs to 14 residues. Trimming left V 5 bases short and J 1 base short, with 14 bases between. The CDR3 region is CAWRSFIPNTEAFF. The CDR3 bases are TGTGCCTGGCGGTCTTTTATACCGAACACTGAAGCTTTCTTT.

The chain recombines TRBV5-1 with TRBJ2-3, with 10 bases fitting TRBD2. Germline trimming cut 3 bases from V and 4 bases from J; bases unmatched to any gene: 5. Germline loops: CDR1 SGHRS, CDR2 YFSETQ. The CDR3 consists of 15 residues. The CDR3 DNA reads TGCGCCAGCAGCTCAACTAGCGGGGACGCAGATACGCAGTATTTT. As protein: CASSSTSGDADTQYF.

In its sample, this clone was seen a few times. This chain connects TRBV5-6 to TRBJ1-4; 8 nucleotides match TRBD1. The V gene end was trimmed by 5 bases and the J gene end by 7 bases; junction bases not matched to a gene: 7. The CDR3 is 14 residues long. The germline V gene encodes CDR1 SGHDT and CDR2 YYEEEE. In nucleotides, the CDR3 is TGTGCCAGCAGTTTTACAGGGGGTGGTGAAAAACTGTTTTTT. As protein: CASSFTGGGEKLFF.

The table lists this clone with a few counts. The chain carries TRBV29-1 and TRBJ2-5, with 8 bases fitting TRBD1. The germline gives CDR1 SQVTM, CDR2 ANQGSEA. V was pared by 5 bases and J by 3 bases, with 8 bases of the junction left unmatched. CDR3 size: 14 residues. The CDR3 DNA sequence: TGCAGCGTTAAAACAGGGGGAACGAAAGAGACCCAGTACTTC. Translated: CSVKTGGTKETQYF.

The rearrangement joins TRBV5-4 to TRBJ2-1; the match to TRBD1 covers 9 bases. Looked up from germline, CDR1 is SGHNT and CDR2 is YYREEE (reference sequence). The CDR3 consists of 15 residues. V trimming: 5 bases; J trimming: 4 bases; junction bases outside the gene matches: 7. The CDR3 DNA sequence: TGTGCCAGCAGGCCGGGACAGGGTGTTTACAATGAGCAGTTCTTC. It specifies CASRPGQGVYNEQFF.

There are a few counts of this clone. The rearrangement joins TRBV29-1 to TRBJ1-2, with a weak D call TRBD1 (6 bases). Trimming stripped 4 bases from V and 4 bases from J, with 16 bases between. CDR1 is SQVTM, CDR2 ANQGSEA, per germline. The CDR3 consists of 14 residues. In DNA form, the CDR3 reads TGCAGCGTTGGTCGGGACACTCCTCCCTATGGCTACACCTTC. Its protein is CSVGRDTPPYGYTF.

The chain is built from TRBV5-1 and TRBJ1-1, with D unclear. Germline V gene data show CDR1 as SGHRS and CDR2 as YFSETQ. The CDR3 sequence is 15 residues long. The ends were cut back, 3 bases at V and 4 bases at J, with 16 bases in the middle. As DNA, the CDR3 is TGCGCCAGCAGCTCGGGGTCAAGCGGACCCACTGAAGCTTTCTTT. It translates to CASSSGSSGPTEAFF.

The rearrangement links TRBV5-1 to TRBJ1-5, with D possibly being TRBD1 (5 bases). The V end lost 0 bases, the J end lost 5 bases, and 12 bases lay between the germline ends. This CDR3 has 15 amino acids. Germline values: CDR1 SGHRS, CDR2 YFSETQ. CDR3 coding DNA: TGCGCCAGCAGCTTGGCCGGCGAAGGGGATCAGCCCCAGCATTTT. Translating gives CASSLAGEGDQPQHF.

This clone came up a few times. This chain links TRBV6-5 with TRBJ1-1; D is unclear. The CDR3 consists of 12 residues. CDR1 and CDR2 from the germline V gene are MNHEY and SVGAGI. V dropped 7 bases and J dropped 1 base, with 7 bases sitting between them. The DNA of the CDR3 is TGTGCCAGCATGAGAGGGAACACTGAAGCTTTCTTT. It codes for CASMRGNTEAFF.

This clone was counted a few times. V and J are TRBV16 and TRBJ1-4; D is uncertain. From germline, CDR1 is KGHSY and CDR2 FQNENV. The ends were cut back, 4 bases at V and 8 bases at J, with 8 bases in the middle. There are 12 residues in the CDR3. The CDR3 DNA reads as TGTGCCAGCAGCCGTATACAGGAAAAACTGTTTTTT. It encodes CASSRIQEKLFF. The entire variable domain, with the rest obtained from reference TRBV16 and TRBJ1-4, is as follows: GEEVAQTPKHLVRGEGQKAKLYCAPIKGHSYVFWYQQVLKNEFKFLISFQNENVFDETGMPKERFSAKCLPNSPCSLEIQATKLEDSAVYFCASSRIQEKLFFGSGTQLSVL.

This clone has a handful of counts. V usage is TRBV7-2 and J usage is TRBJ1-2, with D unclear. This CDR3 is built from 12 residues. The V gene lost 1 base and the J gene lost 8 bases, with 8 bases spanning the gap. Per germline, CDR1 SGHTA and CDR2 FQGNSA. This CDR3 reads CASSLEREGYTF. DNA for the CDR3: TGTGCCAGCAGCTTAGAGAGGGAGGGCTACACCTTC.

CDR3 DNA sequence: TGCGCCAGCAGCTTGATCGGGGGCAACACCGGGGAGCTGTTTTTT. It codes for CASSLIGGNTGELFF. The chain employs TRBV5-1 and TRBJ2-2, with D perhaps assigned TRBD1 or TRBD2 (6 bases each). This CDR3 has 15 residues. V was shortened by 1 base and J by 2 bases, with 9 bases between the two germline ends. Germline V gives CDR1 SGHRS, CDR2 YFSETQ.

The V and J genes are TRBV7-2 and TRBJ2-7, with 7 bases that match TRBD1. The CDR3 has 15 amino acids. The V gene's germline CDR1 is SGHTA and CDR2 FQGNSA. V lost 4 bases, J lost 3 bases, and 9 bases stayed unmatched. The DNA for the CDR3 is TGTGCCAGCAGCTCCCCCCGGCAGGGGGTCTACGAGCAGTACTTC. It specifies CASSSPRQGVYEQYF.

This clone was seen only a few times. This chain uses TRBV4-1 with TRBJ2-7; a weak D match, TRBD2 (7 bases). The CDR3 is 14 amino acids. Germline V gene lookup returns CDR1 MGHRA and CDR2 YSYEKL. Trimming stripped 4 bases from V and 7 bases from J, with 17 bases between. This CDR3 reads CASSRPGGAQEQYF. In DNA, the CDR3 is TGCGCCAGCAGCCGACCTGGGGGGGCTCAAGAGCAGTACTTC.

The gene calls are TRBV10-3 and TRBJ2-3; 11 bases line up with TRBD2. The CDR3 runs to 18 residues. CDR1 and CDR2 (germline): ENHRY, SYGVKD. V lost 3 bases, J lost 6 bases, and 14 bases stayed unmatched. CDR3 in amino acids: CAISDTSGGKLIPDTQYF. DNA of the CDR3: TGTGCCATCAGTGACACTAGCGGGGGCAAACTAATTCCGGATACGCAGTATTTT.

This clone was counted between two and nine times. This chain's CDR3 is CASSPGTYYEQYF. The CDR3, as DNA: TGTGCCAGCAGCCCGGGGACTTACTACGAGCAGTACTTC. This rearrangement joins TRBV9 to TRBJ2-7; weak D call: TRBD2 (6 bases). Trimming cost V 4 bases and J 3 bases, with 11 bases left between them. The CDR3 extends over 13 amino acids. Germline loops: CDR1 SGDLS, CDR2 YYNGEE.

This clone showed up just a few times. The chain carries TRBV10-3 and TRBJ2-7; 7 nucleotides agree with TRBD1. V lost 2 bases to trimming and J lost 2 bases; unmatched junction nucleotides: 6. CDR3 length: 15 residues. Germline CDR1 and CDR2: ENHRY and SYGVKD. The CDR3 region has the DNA TGTGCCATCAGTGAGGGGACAGCCCCGACCTACGAGCAGTACTTC. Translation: CAISEGTAPTYEQYF.

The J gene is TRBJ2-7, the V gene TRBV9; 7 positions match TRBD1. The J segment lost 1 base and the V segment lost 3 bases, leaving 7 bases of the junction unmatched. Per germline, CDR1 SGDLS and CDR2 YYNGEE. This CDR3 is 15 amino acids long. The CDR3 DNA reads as TGTGCCAGCAGCGCACAGACAGGGCTATCCTACGAGCAGTACTTC. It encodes CASSAQTGLSYEQYF.

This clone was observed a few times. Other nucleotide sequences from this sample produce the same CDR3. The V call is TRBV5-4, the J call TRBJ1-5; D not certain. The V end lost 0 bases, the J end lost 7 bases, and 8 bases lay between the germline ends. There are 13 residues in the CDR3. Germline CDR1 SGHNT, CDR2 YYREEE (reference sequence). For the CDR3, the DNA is TGTGCCAGCAGCTTGGAGGCGGGACAGCCCCAGCATTTT. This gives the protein CASSLEAGQPQHF.

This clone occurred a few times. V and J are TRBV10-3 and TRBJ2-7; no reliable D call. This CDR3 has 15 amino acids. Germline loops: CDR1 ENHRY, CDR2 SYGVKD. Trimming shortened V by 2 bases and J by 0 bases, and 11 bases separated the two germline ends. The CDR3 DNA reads TGTGCCATCAGTGAGGGCCGAACCTACTCCTACGAGCAGTACTTC. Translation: CAISEGRTYSYEQYF.

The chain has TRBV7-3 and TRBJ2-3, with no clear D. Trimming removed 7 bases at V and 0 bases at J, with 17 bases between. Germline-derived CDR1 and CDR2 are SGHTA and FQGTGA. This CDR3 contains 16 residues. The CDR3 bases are TGTGCCAGCACCGAAAACGCTCTCGGCAGCACAGATACGCAGTATTTT. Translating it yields CASTENALGSTDTQYF.

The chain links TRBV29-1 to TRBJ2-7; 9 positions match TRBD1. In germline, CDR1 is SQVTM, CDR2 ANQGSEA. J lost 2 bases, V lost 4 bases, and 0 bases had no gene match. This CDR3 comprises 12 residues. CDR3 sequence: CSVGQGAYEQYF. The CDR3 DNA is TGCAGCGTTGGACAGGGGGCCTACGAGCAGTACTTC.

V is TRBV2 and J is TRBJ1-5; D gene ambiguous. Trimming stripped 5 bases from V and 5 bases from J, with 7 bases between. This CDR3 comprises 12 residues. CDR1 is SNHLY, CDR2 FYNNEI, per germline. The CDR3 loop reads CASSYNDQPQHF. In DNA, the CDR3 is TGTGCCAGCAGTTACAACGATCAGCCCCAGCATTTT.